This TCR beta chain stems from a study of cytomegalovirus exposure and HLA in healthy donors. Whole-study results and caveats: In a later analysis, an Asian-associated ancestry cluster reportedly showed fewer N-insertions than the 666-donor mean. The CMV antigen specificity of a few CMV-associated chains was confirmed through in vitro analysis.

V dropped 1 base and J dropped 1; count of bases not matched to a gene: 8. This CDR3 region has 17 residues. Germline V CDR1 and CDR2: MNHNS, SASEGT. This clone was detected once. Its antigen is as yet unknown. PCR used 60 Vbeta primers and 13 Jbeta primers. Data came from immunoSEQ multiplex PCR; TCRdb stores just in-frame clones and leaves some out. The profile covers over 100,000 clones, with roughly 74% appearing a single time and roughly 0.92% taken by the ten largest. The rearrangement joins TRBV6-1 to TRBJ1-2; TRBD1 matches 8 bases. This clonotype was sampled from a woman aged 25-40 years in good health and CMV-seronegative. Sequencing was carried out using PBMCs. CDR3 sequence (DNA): TGTGCCAGCAGTGAAGGGGAAGGACAGGGCTATAACTATGGCTACACCTTC. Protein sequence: CASSEGEGQGYNYGYTF.